The rows below give T cell receptor beta chains drawn from one sample of a study of blood T cell repertoires in COVID-19. TCRdb's table, derived via immunoSEQ multiplex PCR, lists solely in-frame clones and lacks some. The sample lists about 200,000 clones, 85% occurring once. The sequenced sample consisted of peripheral blood. The receptors were sampled from a person aged 65-85 years with COVID-19, enrolled during active disease. Each CDR3 is given with its conserved first and last residue. A D gene is named only where the DNA matches it firmly.

>NA|TRBJ2-2|16|TRBV7-2
CASSPRQIGNTGELFF
>TRBD1|TRBJ2-7|13|TRBV7-3
CASSLSQGQSVYF
>TRBD1|TRBJ1-1|14|TRBV5-1
CASSTTGGWTEAFF
>NA|TRBJ2-5|19|TRBV6-1
CASSEVGGLGVGFLETQYF
>NA|TRBJ2-5|14|TRBV18
CASSQVGGRETQYF
>TRBD1|TRBJ2-1|14|TRBV27
CASSRTGVDNEQFF
>TRBD2|TRBJ2-1|16|TRBV4-3
CASSQDTGTTGHEQFF
>NA|TRBJ1-1|12|TRBV28
CASSFRRSEAFF
>TRBD1|TRBJ1-2|13|TRBV9
CASSVDRGPGYTF
>TRBD1|TRBJ1-2|12|TRBV6-5
CASSQTGVGYTF
>TRBD1|TRBJ2-3|17|TRBV5-4
CASSGFPRGTGTDTQYF
>NA|TRBJ2-7|11|TRBV3-1/TRBV3-2
CASSQSHEQYF
>NA|TRBJ2-7|14|TRBV19
CASSSPGYSYEQYF
>NA|TRBJ2-2|15|TRBV7-2
CASSLDWGVLGELFF
>NA|TRBJ2-7|11|TRBV20-1
CSAGAGLSQYF
>TRBD2|TRBJ2-1|15|TRBV30
CASPGRASGSGEQFF
>NA|TRBJ1-1|12|TRBV6-5
CASSDSLEEAFF
>TRBD1|TRBJ1-1|14|TRBV6-5
CASSYETGYTEAFF
>NA|TRBJ1-1|15|TRBV18
CASHGQILSGTEAFF
>TRBD1|TRBJ2-5|16|TRBV18
CASSPRLGQGSETQYF
>TRBD1|TRBJ2-2|14|TRBV5-1
CASSSRQGGGELFF
>TRBD2|TRBJ2-3|18|TRBV25-1
CASSEKTSGAIHTDTQYF
>NA|TRBJ2-7|15|TRBV5-4
CASSYQTVGWGEQYF
>NA|TRBJ2-1|15|TRBV29-1
CSVEGPGESYNEQFF
>TRBD2|TRBJ2-1|15|TRBV2
CASSILAGGHNEQFF
>NA|TRBJ1-1|15|TRBV24-1
CATSDGGRGGTEAFF
>TRBD1|TRBJ1-2|14|TRBV28
CASSPGTGVKGYTF
>TRBD1|TRBJ1-6|15|TRBV27
CASSLEDRGNSPLHF
>TRBD1|TRBJ1-1|14|TRBV6-1
CASSEGQEATEAFF
>NA|TRBJ2-7|16|TRBV9
CASSGGRNVTSYEQYF
>TRBD1|TRBJ1-6|14|TRBV3-1/TRBV3-2
CASSRGQGAIPLHF
>NA|TRBJ1-5|14|TRBV7-2
CASSLGGTRQPQHF
>NA|TRBJ1-6|14|TRBV28
CASSLGGPNSPLHF
>TRBD1|TRBJ2-1|16|TRBV24-1
CATSERTGTGNNEQFF
>NA|TRBJ2-3|13|TRBV11-2
CASGLWGPDTQYF
>NA|TRBJ1-3|15|TRBV3-1/TRBV3-2
CASSQGPISGNTIYF
>TRBD2|TRBJ2-5|15|TRBV7-9
CASSTMASGIETQYF
>TRBD1|TRBJ1-1|15|TRBV7-6
CASSGYGTENTEAFF
>TRBD2|TRBJ2-5|15|TRBV11-1
CASSFLTSGGETQYF
>TRBD1|TRBJ1-4|15|TRBV9
CASSGRQGTNEKLFF